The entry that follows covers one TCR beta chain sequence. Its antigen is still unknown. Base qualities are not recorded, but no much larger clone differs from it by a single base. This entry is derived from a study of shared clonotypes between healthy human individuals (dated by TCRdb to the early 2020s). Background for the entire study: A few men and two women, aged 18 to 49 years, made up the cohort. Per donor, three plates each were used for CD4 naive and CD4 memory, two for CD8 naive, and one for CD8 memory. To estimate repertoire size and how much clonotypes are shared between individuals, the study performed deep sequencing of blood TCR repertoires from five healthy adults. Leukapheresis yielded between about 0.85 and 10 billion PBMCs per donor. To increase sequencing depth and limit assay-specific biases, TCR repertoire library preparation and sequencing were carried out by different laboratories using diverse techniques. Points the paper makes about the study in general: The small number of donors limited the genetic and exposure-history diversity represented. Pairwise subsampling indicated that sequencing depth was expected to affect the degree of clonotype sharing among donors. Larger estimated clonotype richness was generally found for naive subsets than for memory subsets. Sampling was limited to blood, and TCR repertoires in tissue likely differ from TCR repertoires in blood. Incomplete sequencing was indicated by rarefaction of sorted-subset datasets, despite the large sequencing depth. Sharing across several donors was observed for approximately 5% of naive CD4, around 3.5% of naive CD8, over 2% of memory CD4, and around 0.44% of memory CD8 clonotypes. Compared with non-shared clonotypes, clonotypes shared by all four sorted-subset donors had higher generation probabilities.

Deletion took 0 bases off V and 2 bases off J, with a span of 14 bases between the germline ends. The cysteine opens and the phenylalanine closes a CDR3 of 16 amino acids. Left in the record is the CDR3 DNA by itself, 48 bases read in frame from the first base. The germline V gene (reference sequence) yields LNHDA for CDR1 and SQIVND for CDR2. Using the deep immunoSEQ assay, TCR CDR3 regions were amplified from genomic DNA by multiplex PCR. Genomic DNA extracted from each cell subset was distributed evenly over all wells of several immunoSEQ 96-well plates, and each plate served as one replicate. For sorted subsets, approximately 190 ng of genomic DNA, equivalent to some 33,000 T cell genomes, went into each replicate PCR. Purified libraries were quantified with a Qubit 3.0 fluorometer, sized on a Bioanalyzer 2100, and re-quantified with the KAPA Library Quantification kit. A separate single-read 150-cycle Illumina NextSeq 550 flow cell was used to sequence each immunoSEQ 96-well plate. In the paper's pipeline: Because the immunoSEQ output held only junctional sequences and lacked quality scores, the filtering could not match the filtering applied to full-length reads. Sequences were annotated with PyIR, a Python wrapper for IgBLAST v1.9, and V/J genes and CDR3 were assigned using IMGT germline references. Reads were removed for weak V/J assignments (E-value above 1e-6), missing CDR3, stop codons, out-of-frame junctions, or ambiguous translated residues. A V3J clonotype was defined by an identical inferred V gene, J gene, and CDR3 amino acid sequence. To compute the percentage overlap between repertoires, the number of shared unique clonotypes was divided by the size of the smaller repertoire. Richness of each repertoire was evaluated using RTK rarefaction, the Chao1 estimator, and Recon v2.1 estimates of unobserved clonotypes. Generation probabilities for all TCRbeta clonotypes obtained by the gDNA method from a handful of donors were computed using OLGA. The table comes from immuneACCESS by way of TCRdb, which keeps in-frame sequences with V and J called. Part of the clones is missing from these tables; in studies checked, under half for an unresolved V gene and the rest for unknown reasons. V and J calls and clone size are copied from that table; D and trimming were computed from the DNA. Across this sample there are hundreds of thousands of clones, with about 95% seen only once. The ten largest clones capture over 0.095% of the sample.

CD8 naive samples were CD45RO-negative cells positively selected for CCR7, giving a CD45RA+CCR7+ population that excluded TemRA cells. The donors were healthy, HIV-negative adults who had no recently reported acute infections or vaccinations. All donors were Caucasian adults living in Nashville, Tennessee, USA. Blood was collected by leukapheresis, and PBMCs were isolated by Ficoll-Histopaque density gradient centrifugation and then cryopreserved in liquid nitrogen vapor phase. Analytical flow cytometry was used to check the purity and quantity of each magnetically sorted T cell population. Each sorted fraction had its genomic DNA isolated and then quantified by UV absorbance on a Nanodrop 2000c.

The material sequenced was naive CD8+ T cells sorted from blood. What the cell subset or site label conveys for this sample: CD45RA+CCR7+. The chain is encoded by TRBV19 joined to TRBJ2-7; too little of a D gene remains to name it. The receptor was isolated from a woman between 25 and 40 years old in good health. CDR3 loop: CASSIDRDLRAYEQYF. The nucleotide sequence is TGTGCCAGTAGTATAGATAGGGATCTGCGAGCCTACGAGCAGTACTTC.